Given below is one TCR beta chain in context. Its matching antigen is unknown. Germline values: CDR1 MNHEY, CDR2 SVGAGI. The CDR3 loop spans 15 amino acids. V lost 9 bases to trimming and J lost 5 bases, with 22 bases between them. Excluded were patients having autoimmune disease history or systemic immunosuppression. Assay used: immunoSEQ multiplex PCR; TCRdb lists only in-frame clones, some missing. Of fewer than 80,000 clones in the sample, around 83% were seen once. This sample was included in a study of OX40 agonist ivuxolimab in advanced cancers. Study results and caveats: CD4+ and CD8+ T cells in blood underwent clonal expansion by week 6 at 0.1 to 3.0 mg/kg.

The TCR originated in an adult with an advanced solid tumor such as melanoma, head and neck, liver or kidney cancer. The chain combines TRBV6-5 with TRBJ2-5; TRBD1 might be the D (5 bases). Source: CD4+ or CD8+ T cells sorted from blood, taken in a trial of the OX40 agonist ivuxolimab. Here the CDR3 DNA reads TGTGCCAGTAGCTTGAATACAGGTGGATGGGAGACCCAGTACTTC. Its translation: CASSLNTGGWETQYF.